This T cell receptor (beta chain) was recorded in a study of graft-versus-host responses after intestinal transplantation (dated by TCRdb to the early 2020s). Concerning the study at large: The transplants that recipients got were multivisceral, liver-intestinal, or isolated intestinal. To identify alloreactive clones, pre-transplant mixed lymphocyte reaction products were sequenced and then compared with unstimulated pre-transplant donor and recipient T cells. Graft-versus-host and host-versus-graft alloreactive T cell clones were tracked in the graft, circulation and bone marrow after intestinal transplantation using bulk TCR-beta CDR3 sequencing. A peak of at least 4% donor T cells among recipient peripheral blood mononuclear cells was the definition used for donor T cell macrochimerism. The cohort enrolled some 23 intestinal transplant recipients, one of whom was a retransplant, and a few patients without pretransplant specimens were excluded. Instead of going to the commercial service, samples from a few later patients were sequenced in-house on an Illumina MiSeq and processed with MiXCR. Anti-thymocyte globulin induction was given to all recipients, followed by maintenance tacrolimus and steroids for two to four years. What the study reported, not specific to this receptor: GvH clones were found in recipient bone marrow, and some of the GvH clones appeared earlier in ileal mucosa or blood, which is consistent with an intestinal mucosal origin. High GvH to HvG T cell clonal ratios were observed in the allografts of patients with donor T cell macrochimerism. The conclusions were limited by the relatively low number and heterogeneity of the intestinal transplant patients. Early after transplant, declines in HvG clones were associated with peak levels of circulating GvH clones.

The time point label, read with the paper, signifies: cells obtained before transplantation from donor or recipient. CD3+CD4+ and CD3+CD8+ populations were FACS-sorted from unstimulated pre-transplant donor and recipient cells taken from spleen or lymph nodes. Concerning this clone itself: The clone's antigen remains unknown. No base qualities exist here, and no much larger clone lies one base off it.

Library creation used the immunoSEQ multiplex PCR assay. For most patients, genomic DNA was isolated with the Qiagen DNeasy Blood and Tissue Kit and sent frozen to Adaptive Biotechnologies for TCR sequencing. For most patients, genomic DNA was subjected to high-throughput TCR-beta CDR3 sequencing by Adaptive Biotechnologies. As for how the authors treated the data: TCR sequencing data were retrieved from Adaptive's ImmunoSEQ software for around 19 patients, whereas a few other patients were processed with MiXCR and VDJtools. To correct CD4 versus CD8 sorting errors, any sequence found in both subsets at a frequency ratio below 5:1 was removed. CDR3 nucleotide sequences shared by donor and recipient were removed because the origin of these sequences could not be assigned. At least 2-fold expansion over unstimulated cells and a minimum CFSE-low frequency of 0.002% (template counts) or 0.001% (read counts) were required for clones to be classified as alloreactive. Mappable clones were those detected in sequenced pre-transplant spleen, lymph node, or MLR CFSE-low populations of the donor or recipient. The cumulative frequency of alloreactive clones was calculated as a percentage of all sequences, weighted by copy number. TCRdb's version of the immuneACCESS table is confined to in-frame rearrangements and falls short of the full clone set. An unresolved V gene accounts for under half of the shortfall where checked; the remainder is of unknown origin. That table is the source of V, J and clone size, and D and trimming were worked out from the DNA. The sample includes 85,000 to 100,000 clones, with under 90% observed a single time. The ten largest clones represent approximately 0.11% of the sample.

CDR1 and CDR2, looked up from the germline V gene (reference sequence), are DFQATT and SNEGSKA. From the cysteine through the phenylalanine, the CDR3 covers 11 amino acids. Just CDR3 DNA is preserved here, 33 bases in frame from base 1. The specimen was unstimulated CD4+ T cells sorted from spleen or lymph node cells, collected before intestinal transplant. This TCR was sampled from a human donor who received an intestinal transplant. The chain is encoded by TRBV20-1 joined to TRBJ2-5; TRBD2 is perhaps the D gene, given 5 matching bases. The CDR3 region reads CSAWGEETQYF. DNA sequence: TGCAGCGCTTGGGGAGAAGAGACCCAGTACTTC.